The entry below describes one TCR beta chain. The entry originates in a study of shared T cell receptors in the human thymus. J lost 0 bases, V lost 2 bases, and 9 bases had no gene match. The CDR3 is made up of 18 amino acids. Per the germline V gene, CDR1 is MDHEN and CDR2 is SYDVKM. Assay: immunoSEQ multiplex PCR; the TCRdb copy retains only in-frame clones and omits some. The sample contains hundreds of thousands of clones, around 87% of which appear only once. Separately, the same data were catalogued under a study of human thymus T cells. That paper notes: Resections that were taken during corrective heart surgery supplied the thymus tissue. Thymic repertoires from unrelated individuals overlapped highly, related research reported.

The J gene is TRBJ2-3, the V gene TRBV28; 9 nucleotides line up with TRBD2. The specimen was thymocytes. The sequence came from a boy younger than two with a congenital heart defect. CDR3 bases: TGTGCCAGCAGTTTAGGGTTAGAGCGGGAGGAAAGCACAGATACGCAGTATTTT. Encoded protein: CASSLGLEREESTDTQYF. The full variable domain, rest sourced from reference TRBV28 and TRBJ2-3, is DVKVTQSSRYLVKRTGEKVFLECVQDMDHENMFWYRQDPGLGLRLIYFSYDVKMKEKGDIPEGYSVSREKKERFSLILESASTNQTSMYLCASSLGLEREESTDTQYFGPGTRLTVL.